This is a list of T cell receptor beta chains from one sample in a study of PD-1 blockade in classical Hodgkin lymphoma. Profiled with immunoSEQ multiplex PCR; TCRdb holds only in-frame clones, not every one. The sample lists 100,000 to 130,000 clones, roughly nine tenths seen once, with 15% to 20% in the top ten. Material: peripheral blood mononuclear cells (PBMCs), obtained before the second cycle of nivolumab. These receptors came from a human donor with classical Hodgkin lymphoma. Each CDR3 is given with its conserved first and last residue. The D gene is left open where the match is weak. Rows may omit the clone size; those that give it use once, few, many or a size class.

j_gene | d_gene | v_gene | abundance | CDR3nt | CDR3aa
TRBJ2-3 | NA | TRBV19 | NA | TGTGCCAGTAGTACCTCACGGCGGGCAGATACGCAGTATTTT | CASSTSRRADTQYF
TRBJ2-7 | NA | TRBV2 | NA | TGTGCCAGCAGGACGGGACTTAGGGGAGAGCAGTACTTC | CASRTGLRGEQYF
TRBJ1-2 | NA | TRBV7-8 | NA | TGTGCCAGCAGCTTAGGGAGAAGTGGCTACACCTTC | CASSLGRSGYTF
TRBJ1-4 | NA | TRBV7-9 | NA | TGTGCCAGCAGCTTGGGGAGGGCGAAGAATGAAAAACTGTTTTTT | CASSLGRAKNEKLFF
TRBJ2-1 | TRBD2 | TRBV15 | NA | TGTGCCACCGCGCGACTAGCGGGAGTCTATGAGCAGTTCTTC | CATARLAGVYEQFF
TRBJ1-5 | NA | TRBV6-1 | NA | TGTGCCAGCCATTTAAACAGTAATCAGCCCCAGCATTTT | CASHLNSNQPQHF
TRBJ1-1 | NA | TRBV5-4 | NA | TGTGCCAGCAGCTTTGCCAGGGGGAACACTGAAGCTTTCTTT | CASSFARGNTEAFF
TRBJ1-5 | NA | TRBV10-3 | NA | TGTGCCATCAGTGAGTGGGGCAATCAGCCCCAGCATTTT | CAISEWGNQPQHF
TRBJ2-7 | TRBD2 | TRBV15 | NA | TGTGCCACCAGCAGTACTAGCGGGGGACCCTACGAGCAGTACTTC | CATSSTSGGPYEQYF
TRBJ1-2 | NA | TRBV10-3 | NA | TGTGCCATCAGTGGTACTTATTATGGCTACACCTTC | CAISGTYYGYTF
TRBJ2-4 | NA | TRBV2 | NA | TGTGCCAGCAGTGAGGAGCTTTACCTAGCCAAAAACATTCAGTACTTC | CASSEELYLAKNIQYF
TRBJ1-4 | TRBD1 | TRBV4-2 | NA | TGTGCCAGCAGCCCTGGACAGGGGGCGGAAAAACTGTTTTTT | CASSPGQGAEKLFF
TRBJ1-1 | NA | TRBV10-3 | NA | TGTCCGCTGGGGGTACCGGACAGTGCGAACACTGAAGCTTTCTTT | CPLGVPDSANTEAFF
TRBJ2-7 | TRBD2 | TRBV25-1 | once | TGTGCCAGCAAGGGGCTAGCGGCGGGGGAGCAGTACTTC | CASKGLAAGEQYF
TRBJ1-3 | NA | TRBV6-1 | once | TGTGCCAGCAGTGCCCGGACATGGGTATATGTAGGGTCTGGAAACACCATATATTTT | CASSARTWVYVGSGNTIYF
TRBJ2-2 | NA | TRBV2 | NA | TGTGCCAGCAGTGAAAGGGTGCGTTACACCGGGGAGCTGTTTTTT | CASSERVRYTGELFF
TRBJ1-5 | NA | TRBV7-2 | NA | TGTGCCAGCAGCTTAGATCAAGATCAGCCCCAGCATTTT | CASSLDQDQPQHF
TRBJ2-7 | NA | TRBV4-1 | NA | TGCGCCAGCAGCCACGGGGGGCCATCCTACGAGCAGTACTTC | CASSHGGPSYEQYF
TRBJ1-5 | TRBD1 | TRBV19 | NA | TGTGCCAGTAGCTCCCGGCGACAGGGGGGCAATCAGCCCCAGCATTTT | CASSSRRQGGNQPQHF
TRBJ2-7 | TRBD1 | TRBV7-9 | NA | TGTGCCAGCAGCTTCACGGGACAGTACCACGAGCAGTACTTC | CASSFTGQYHEQYF
TRBJ1-5 | NA | TRBV6-1 | NA | TGTGCCAGCAGTGAGAGGGAGAGGATAGTTAATCAGCCCCAGCATTTT | CASSERERIVNQPQHF
TRBJ1-1 | TRBD1 | TRBV10-3 | NA | TGTGCCATCAGTGAGCAGGGACAGGGCGGCACTGAAGCTTTCTTT | CAISEQGQGGTEAFF
TRBJ1-2 | NA | TRBV5-1 | NA | TGCGCCAGCAGCTATGAGGAGCCCTATGGCTACACCTTC | CASSYEEPYGYTF
TRBJ2-7 | TRBD1 | TRBV27 | NA | TGTGCCAGCAGTCTGATCGCCGGGACAGCCTCCTACGAGCAGTACTTC | CASSLIAGTASYEQYF
TRBJ2-7 | NA | TRBV7-2 | NA | TGTGCCAGCAGCTTAGTGGGAGGTTCCTCGGACGAGCAGTACTTC | CASSLVGGSSDEQYF
TRBJ1-2 | NA | TRBV27 | NA | TGTGCCAGCAGTTTGAGGGGGGTTCAGGGCTACACCTTC | CASSLRGVQGYTF
TRBJ2-2 | NA | TRBV4-1 | NA | TGCGCCAGCAGCCAAGCAGGGGCGAACACCGGGGAGCTGTTTTTT | CASSQAGANTGELFF
TRBJ2-1 | NA | TRBV27 | NA | TGTGCCAGCAGTTTTCGGGACCCCTACAATGAGCAGTTCTTC | CASSFRDPYNEQFF
TRBJ1-1 | TRBD1 | TRBV5-4 | NA | TGTGCCAGCAGCGGACGACAGGGGCGAACAGTGAACACTGAAGCTTTCTTT | CASSGRQGRTVNTEAFF
TRBJ2-7 | NA | TRBV2 | NA | TGTGCCAGCAGCCTCGACAGTCGAGGCGAGCAGTACTTC | CASSLDSRGEQYF
TRBJ2-2 | TRBD2 | TRBV10-3 | NA | TGTGCCATCAGTCGGGGGGACTGGGTTTTGAACACCGGGGAGCTGTTTTTT | CAISRGDWVLNTGELFF
TRBJ2-7 | TRBD1 | TRBV19 | NA | TGTGCCAGTAGTAACCGACAGGGGCCCTACGAGCAGTACTTC | CASSNRQGPYEQYF
TRBJ2-7 | NA | TRBV7-9 | NA | TGTGCCAGCAGCTTCCTGGACGGCGCCTACGAGCAGTACTTC | CASSFLDGAYEQYF
TRBJ2-4 | NA | TRBV6-5 | NA | TGTGCCAGCAGGGAGAGGGGGGCCAAAAACATTCAGTACTTC | CASRERGAKNIQYF
TRBJ1-4 | TRBD1 | TRBV6-5 | NA | TGTGCCAGCAGTTACTCGGGACAGGAAAAACTGTTTTTT | CASSYSGQEKLFF
TRBJ2-3 | TRBD2 | TRBV5-1 | NA | TGCGCCAGCAGCTTGTTTGGGAGGGGAAGCACAGATACGCAGTATTTT | CASSLFGRGSTDTQYF
TRBJ2-7 | TRBD1 | TRBV4-3 | NA | TGCGCCAGCCCCCCTTTAAACCGGGACAGGGCCCTCGAGCAGTACTTC | CASPPLNRDRALEQYF
TRBJ2-6 | NA | TRBV18 | NA | TGTGCCAGCTCACCGGGTGGGTCCAACGTCCTGACTTTC | CASSPGGSNVLTF
TRBJ2-5 | NA | TRBV5-6 | NA | TGTGCCAGCAGCTTGGTTTGGGGTGCGGAGACCCAGTACTTC | CASSLVWGAETQYF
TRBJ2-3 | TRBD2 | TRBV25-1 | NA | TGTGCCAGCAAGAATCAGCTAGCGGGAGGGGGGGCAGATACGCAGTATTTT | CASKNQLAGGGADTQYF
TRBJ1-2 | TRBD1 | TRBV6-6 | NA | TGTGCCAGCAGCCAGGGGGCGAGTGGCTACACCTTC | CASSQGASGYTF
TRBJ2-3 | NA | TRBV7-9 | NA | TGTGCCAGCAGCTTAGATCAGGGCTTGACAGATACGCAGTATTTT | CASSLDQGLTDTQYF
TRBJ2-1 | NA | TRBV7-9 | NA | TGTGCCAGCAGCTTAGTGACCGGGACCAACAGTGATGAGCAGTTCTTC | CASSLVTGTNSDEQFF